The present entry profiles one TCR beta chain with its context. The antigen is undetermined. CTLA-4 blockade using ipilimumab, together with focal radiation, was received by patients with chemo-refractory metastatic non-small-cell lung cancer. This sample was taken from a study of radiotherapy plus CTLA-4 blockade in lung cancer. Study context: Objective response rate was roughly 19%; disease control rate, about 28%. Study results and caveats: Best predicting response, reportedly, were early blood T cell clone dynamics, with interferon-beta. Tumor-derived TCR clones expanded in blood after radiotherapy plus ipilimumab.

Generated by immunoSEQ multiplex PCR, the TCRdb table keeps only in-frame clones and is missing some. The sample includes under 55,000 clones, 82% of them seen just once. The germline V and J ends were trimmed by 2 bases and 10 bases, with 20 bases remaining between them. The CDR3 has 15 residues. Germline assignment: CDR1 SNHLY and CDR2 FYNNEI. The chain carries TRBV2 and TRBJ1-2, with a tentative D call TRBD1 (6 bases). The TCR comes from a human donor with non-small cell lung cancer who had stable disease on radiotherapy plus ipilimumab. Sample: peripheral blood, taken from a patient treated with radiotherapy plus ipilimumab. The CDR3 spells CASSEIGQGKWPYTF. The CDR3 region has the DNA TGTGCCAGCAGTGAAATCGGGCAGGGGAAGTGGCCCTACACCTTC.